A selection of T cell receptor beta chains follows, all from one sample in a study of blood T cells in healthy people across ages. TCRdb redid the calling of the 5' RACE reads with MiXCR, one entry per CDR3 protein. The repertoire consists of almost 1 million distinct CDR3 sequences, with roughly half occurring once and the leading ten covering around a fifth. Sequencing was carried out using blood. The receptors derive from a woman aged 55-69 years in good health. The CDR3 runs from the conserved cysteine through the conserved F or W. The D gene is left open where the match is weak. Only part of the rows carry a size: once, few, many, or a class if the clone is expanded.

>16|NA|TRBJ2-3|NA|TRBV4-1
TGCGCCAGCAGCCAGAGGGCGGGACAGTTCACAGATACGCAGTATTTT
CASSQRAGQFTDTQYF
>17|TRBD2|TRBJ2-7|NA|TRBV18
TGTGCCAGCTCAATAATCGGATGGGCTAGCGGGAGTGATGAGCAGTACTTC
CASSIIGWASGSDEQYF
>15|NA|TRBJ2-5|few|TRBV4-3
TGCGCCAGCAGCCAAGGGTCAGCCCTAGAAGAGACCCAGTACTTC
CASSQGSALEETQYF
>12|NA|TRBJ1-6|few|TRBV7-9
TGTGCCAGCAGCTTGGCAGATTCACCCCTCCACTTT
CASSLADSPLHF
>16|NA|TRBJ2-7|NA|TRBV4-2
TGTGCCAGCAGCCAAGATCACCGGGGTACCACCTACGAGCAGTACTTC
CASSQDHRGTTYEQYF
>14|NA|TRBJ2-5|NA|TRBV6-6
TGTGCCAGCACCCTACCCGGCGGCCGGAAGGAGCAGTACTTC
CASTLPGGRKEQYF
>17|NA|TRBJ2-7|few|TRBV28
TGTGCCAGCAGTTCCCCCCCACCGGGGCATTTATACTACGAGCAGTACTTC
CASSSPPPGHLYYEQYF
>16|NA|TRBJ2-5|NA|TRBV6-1
TGTGCCAGCAGTGAGTCCGACAGGAAATCGGGGGAGACCCAGTACTTC
CASSESDRKSGETQYF
>15|TRBD2|TRBJ2-3|NA|TRBV20-1
TGCAGTGCTAGGGGGGGGAGAGCCCTCACAGATACGCAGTATTTT
CSARGGRALTDTQYF
>12|NA|TRBJ2-1|NA|TRBV20-1
TGCAGTGCTAAGAGAGGAGGGGGCGAGCAGTTCTTC
CSAKRGGGEQFF
>12|NA|TRBJ2-5|NA|TRBV12-3/TRBV12-4
TGTGCCAGTCGACGGACCCAAGAGACCCAGTACTTC
CASRRTQETQYF
>13|NA|TRBJ2-5|few|TRBV7-2
TGTGCCAGCAGCTCGATGGGGGTGAAGACCCAGTACTTC
CASSSMGVKTQYF
>14|TRBD1|TRBJ1-1|NA|TRBV4-3
TGCGCCAGCAGCCGTCGGGGGCAGGGGGCTGTAGCTTTCTTT
CASSRRGQGAVAFF
>15|TRBD2|TRBJ2-7|many|TRBV11-2
TGTGCCAGCAGCCCTCCGGGACTAGTTGGTTACGAGCAGTACTTC
CASSPPGLVGYEQYF
>15|NA|TRBJ2-7|NA|TRBV11-2
TGTGCCAGCAGACGACCGGGACGACTAACCTACGAGCAGTACTTC
CASRRPGRLTYEQYF
>13|NA|TRBJ2-5|NA|TRBV29-1
TGCAGCGTGGCCCGACAGACCCAAGAGACCCAGTACTTC
CSVARQTQETQYF
>15|TRBD1|TRBJ1-5|NA|TRBV7-6
TGTGCCAGCAGCCCACGACAGGGACCTAATCAGCCCCAGCATTTT
CASSPRQGPNQPQHF
>16|NA|TRBJ1-2|few|TRBV25-1
TGTGCCAGCAGCCCCAGGGGACCGAAAGCTAACTATGGCTACACCTTC
CASSPRGPKANYGYTF
>14|NA|TRBJ1-1|NA|TRBV4-1
TGCGCCAGCAGCCAGGGTAGTCTGAACACTGAAGCTTTCTTT
CASSQGSLNTEAFF
>14|TRBD2|TRBJ2-7|NA|TRBV7-9
TGTGCCAGCAGCTTTATAGCGGGAGGGTTCGAGCAGTACTTC
CASSFIAGGFEQYF